This T cell receptor beta chain originates from a study of metastatic and nonmetastatic thyroid tumors. For the study at large: Samples came from malignant and benign thyroid patients, and repertoires were compared across blood and tumor or nodule tissue. Study-level results: TCR beta diversity was reportedly significantly higher in malignant thyroid tumors than benign nodules, in blood and tumor.

The V segment lost 7 bases and the J segment 8 bases; nucleotides outside the gene matches: 20. From germline, CDR1 is SGHVS and CDR2 FQNEAQ. The CDR3 contains 16 residues. TCRdb re-clonotyped the PCR reads via MiXCR. The sample gives roughly 9,900 clones, approximately 30% of which show up once; under 12% is in the top ten. Not a single patient had been given any form of treatment at any point before undergoing thyroid surgery. On this clone: The target antigen is unknown.

The material sequenced was tumor tissue. V usage is TRBV7-8 and J usage is TRBJ2-7, with 7 bases fitting TRBD2. The clonotype originates from a male donor with papillary thyroid cancer or a benign thyroid nodule (not recorded which). Some clones in this sample may be carry-over from other donors' samples. CDR3 residues: CASISSRGLAVAQQYF. The CDR3 DNA is TGTGCCAGCATTTCTTCCCGAGGCCTAGCGGTGGCCCAGCAGTACTTC.